The next 17 T cell receptor beta chains were all read from a single sample in a study of cytomegalovirus exposure and HLA in healthy donors. Profiled with immunoSEQ multiplex PCR; TCRdb holds only in-frame clones, not every one. Of 200,000 to 250,000 clones listed, around 80% are singletons. Sequenced input: PBMCs. The origin of the receptors is a woman aged 25 to 39 in good health and CMV-seropositive.

This clone was recorded only once. The chain employs TRBV11-2 and TRBJ2-7, with D tentatively TRBD1 (5 bases). With 2 bases removed from V and 0 bases from J, the gap between germline ends came to 11 bases. This CDR3 spans 15 amino acids. Germline CDR1 and CDR2: SGHAT and FQNNGV. The CDR3 loop reads CASSLNGDSSYEQYF. The CDR3 DNA sequence: TGTGCCAGCAGCTTAAACGGAGACAGCTCCTACGAGCAGTACTTC.

This CDR3 reads CASSSGGRTSGNTIYF. The CDR3 DNA reads as TGTGCCAGCAGTTCAGGAGGACGGACCTCTGGAAACACCATATATTTT. This sequence joins TRBV7-8 and TRBJ1-3; no clear D. This CDR3 has 16 residues. The ends were cut back, 6 bases at V and 0 bases at J, with 15 bases in the middle. Germline lookup yields CDR1 SGHVS and CDR2 FQNEAQ.

The chain joins TRBV29-1 to TRBJ1-2, with D uncertain. The CDR3 is 15 residues long. V shed 6 bases and J shed 2 bases, with 19 bases lying between them. The germline V gene encodes CDR1 SQVTM and CDR2 ANQGSEA. As DNA, the CDR3 is TGCAGCGTCTACCTCACCAACTCTCTGAACTATGGCTACACCTTC. Protein sequence: CSVYLTNSLNYGYTF.

This clone was recorded at least ten times. Other DNA sequences from this sample encode an identical CDR3 as well. V gene TRBV20-1 combines with J gene TRBJ1-2, with 7 bases identical to TRBD1. Unmatched junction bases numbered 1, after V lost 5 bases and J lost 4 bases. From germline, CDR1 is DFQATT and CDR2 SNEGSKA (reference sequence). CDR3 length: 11 residues. CDR3 in DNA: TGCAGTGCTCGGGACAGCTATGGCTACACCTTC. It translates to CSARDSYGYTF.

The rearrangement joins TRBV2 to TRBJ1-5, with TRBD1 identical over 9 bases. This CDR3 is 13 amino acids long. V lost 6 bases to trimming and J lost 7 bases; unmatched junction nucleotides: 4. Germline V gene sequence: CDR1 SNHLY, CDR2 FYNNEI. The CDR3 is CASRGQGGQPQHF. In nucleotides, the CDR3 is TGTGCCAGCAGGGGACAGGGAGGGCAGCCCCAGCATTTT.

This clone is a singleton in its sample. The rearrangement links TRBV18 to TRBJ1-1, with TRBD1 matching 12 bases. Trimming took 4 bases from V and 2 from J; bases not matched to a gene: 11. There are 18 residues in the CDR3. CDR1 is KGHSH, CDR2 LQKENI, per germline. The CDR3 coding sequence is TGTGCCAGCTCACTAGGGACAGGGGGCGCCGGAATTAACACTGAAGCTTTCTTT. Translation: CASSLGTGGAGINTEAFF.

V usage is TRBV11-2 and J usage is TRBJ2-7; D is unclear. Trimming removed 5 bases from V and 4 bases from J, with 21 bases in between. Looked up from germline, CDR1 is SGHAT and CDR2 is FQNNGV. CDR3 size: 16 residues. CDR3 region: CASSPTGILVEYEQYF. In nucleotides, the CDR3 is TGTGCCAGCAGCCCGACCGGAATACTTGTAGAATACGAGCAGTACTTC.

The table lists this clone with a few counts. This sequence joins TRBV6-1 and TRBJ2-7, with 8 nucleotides matching TRBD2. The V gene's germline CDR1 is MNHNS and CDR2 SASEGT. The CDR3 extends over 13 amino acids. V shed 6 bases and J 3 bases; nucleotides not matched to a gene: 4. DNA of the CDR3: TGTGCCAGCAGATGGCGGGGGGACTACGAGCAGTACTTC. This encodes CASRWRGDYEQYF.

V usage is TRBV27 and J usage is TRBJ2-3; weak D call: TRBD1 (6 bases). V lost 5 bases and J lost 0, with 15 bases in between. Germline loops: CDR1 MNHEY, CDR2 SMNVEV (reference sequence). The CDR3 spans 16 residues. The CDR3 DNA sequence: TGTGCCAGCAGTGAGACAGGCAGAGGGAGCACAGATACGCAGTATTTT. Protein: CASSETGRGSTDTQYF.

This chain connects TRBV29-1 to TRBJ2-2; TRBD2 aligns across 10 bases. From germline, CDR1 is SQVTM and CDR2 ANQGSEA. Unmatched junction bases numbered 5, after V lost 6 bases and J lost 1 base. CDR3 length: 15 amino acids. In nucleotides, the CDR3 is TGCAGCGTGGGTTCTAGCGGGGGGAACACCGGGGAGCTGTTTTTT. Protein: CSVGSSGGNTGELFF.

The chain recombines TRBV10-3 with TRBJ1-2; no definite D call. The CDR3 has 12 amino acids. The ends were cut back, 7 bases at V and 0 bases at J, with 6 bases in the middle. The germline CDR1 and CDR2 sequences are ENHRY and SYGVKD. CDR3 sequence (DNA): TGTGCCATCATGAGAGCTAACTATGGCTACACCTTC. Its protein is CAIMRANYGYTF.

V usage is TRBV5-6 and J usage is TRBJ1-3; 10 nucleotides agree with TRBD1. V shed 5 bases and J 8 bases; nucleotides not matched to a gene: 7. This CDR3 contains 14 residues. Germline V gives CDR1 SGHDT, CDR2 YYEEEE. CDR3 nucleotide sequence: TGTGCCAGCAGGACCATTGGACAGGGGGACACCATATATTTT. Its protein product is CASRTIGQGDTIYF.

The genes are TRBV10-3 and TRBJ2-1, with D perhaps assigned TRBD1 or TRBD2 (5 bases each). V was pared by 8 bases and J by 8 bases, with 25 bases between. CDR3 length equals 16 residues. The germline CDR1 and CDR2 sequences are ENHRY and SYGVKD. DNA of the CDR3: TGTGCCATCGGAAACCCGGGGCACTCCCGGCGGGATGAGCAGTTCTTC. Protein: CAIGNPGHSRRDEQFF.

The rearrangement links TRBV29-1 to TRBJ2-1, with TRBD2 matching over 11 bases. This CDR3 contains 16 residues. V shed 4 bases, J shed 2 bases, and the junction held 7 bases outside the gene matches. Germline-derived CDR1 and CDR2 are SQVTM and ANQGSEA. CDR3 sequence: CSVAGTSGTAYNEQFF. For the CDR3, the DNA is TGCAGCGTTGCGGGGACTAGCGGAACCGCCTACAATGAGCAGTTCTTC.

V gene TRBV10-3 combines with J gene TRBJ2-3; 10 nucleotides agree with TRBD1. The trim removed 4 bases at V and 4 bases at J, leaving 5 bases unmatched. CDR3 length: 15 amino acids. The germline CDR1 and CDR2 sequences are ENHRY and SYGVKD. This CDR3 is CAISVGTGVSDTQYF. The CDR3 nucleotides read TGTGCCATCAGTGTGGGGACAGGGGTTTCAGATACGCAGTATTTT.

The rearrangement uses TRBV7-9 and TRBJ2-1; D might be TRBD2 (7 bases). Between the trimmed V and J ends, which lost 5 bases and 5 bases, there was a span of 10 bases. The length of the CDR3 is 13 residues. Germline loops: CDR1 SEHNR, CDR2 FQNEAQ (reference sequence). The CDR3 loop is CASSPGGHNEQFF. The CDR3 coding sequence is TGTGCCAGCAGCCCCGGGGGGCACAATGAGCAGTTCTTC.

This clone was seen only a few times. The chain carries TRBV2 and TRBJ1-1; a possible D gene is TRBD1 (6 bases). V shed 5 bases and J shed 0 bases, with 10 bases lying between them. The germline CDR1 and CDR2 sequences are SNHLY and FYNNEI. The CDR3 covers 14 residues. In DNA form, the CDR3 reads TGTGCCAGCAGTTTGGGGGGGCTGAACACTGAAGCTTTCTTT. It codes for CASSLGGLNTEAFF.